Below are 13 T cell receptor beta chains sequenced from a single sample in a study of blood T cell repertoires in COVID-19. The protocol was immunoSEQ multiplex PCR, while the TCRdb copy is restricted to in-frame clones and leaves out a portion. This table has over 120,000 clones, about three quarters appearing once. The sequencing sample was made of peripheral blood. The receptors were gathered from a woman aged 60-75 years with acute or convalescent COVID-19.

The chain recombines TRBV7-9 with TRBJ2-7, with 8 bases identical to TRBD1. This CDR3 contains 14 residues. The germline CDR1 and CDR2 sequences are SEHNR and FQNEAQ (reference sequence). With 3 bases clipped from V and 1 base from J, the junction kept 2 bases outside the gene matches. The CDR3 nucleotides read TGTGCCAGCAGCTTGACAGGGGTGTCCTACGAGCAGTACTTC. Translation gives CASSLTGVSYEQYF.

This sequence joins TRBV19 and TRBJ2-7, with TRBD2 matching 9 bases. V was pared by 4 bases and J by 6 bases, with 10 bases of the junction left unmatched. The germline V gene encodes CDR1 LNHDA and CDR2 SQIVND (reference sequence). This CDR3 contains 15 residues. The chain's CDR3 is CASSTVSGRGVEQYF. CDR3 sequence (DNA): TGTGCCAGTAGTACGGTTAGCGGGAGAGGAGTCGAGCAGTACTTC.

This chain links TRBV24-1 with TRBJ2-1, with 7 bases identical to TRBD2. Trimming removed 5 bases from V and 6 bases from J; junction bases left unmatched: 6. The germline CDR1 and CDR2 sequences are KGHDR and SFDVKD. This CDR3 is 14 amino acids long. In DNA form, the CDR3 reads TGTGCCACCAGTGTTGGCGGGAGAGGCAATGAGCAGTTCTTC. It yields the protein CATSVGGRGNEQFF.

This clone turned up a few times. V and J are TRBV11-2 and TRBJ1-1, with D possibly being TRBD1 (5 bases). With 0 bases removed from V and 11 bases from J, the gap between germline ends came to 13 bases. Germline-derived CDR1 and CDR2 are SGHAT and FQNNGV. The CDR3 is made up of 13 amino acids. The CDR3 is CASSLDGYGGAFF. For the CDR3, the DNA is TGTGCCAGCAGCTTAGATGGGTACGGGGGGGCTTTCTTT.

The chain has TRBV18 and TRBJ1-2, with D possibly matching TRBD1 (5 bases). In germline, CDR1 is KGHSH, CDR2 LQKENI. This CDR3 is 14 amino acids long. Between the trimmed V and J ends, which lost 3 bases and 4 bases, there was a span of 12 bases. CDR3 region: CASSPQDNLYGYTF. The CDR3 DNA reads as TGTGCCAGCTCACCCCAGGACAATCTCTATGGCTACACCTTC. Supplemented by reference TRBV18 and TRBJ1-2, the full variable domain reads NAGVMQNPRHLVRRRGQEARLRCSPMKGHSHVYWYRQLPEEGLKFMVYLQKENIIDESGMPKERFSAEFPKEGPSILRIQQVVRGDSAAYFCASSPQDNLYGYTFGSGTRLTVV.

The V call is TRBV4-2, the J call TRBJ2-3; 10 bases align to TRBD1. V shed 5 bases and J 2 bases; nucleotides not matched to a gene: 7. In germline, CDR1 is LGHNA, CDR2 YNFKEQ. This CDR3 has 16 residues. The CDR3 bases are TGTGCCAGCAGCTATCGGACAGGGGGTTACACAGATACGCAGTATTTT. It is translated as CASSYRTGGYTDTQYF.

V gene TRBV6-6 combines with J gene TRBJ1-5; TRBD1 is a possible D gene (6 bases). The CDR3 extends over 16 amino acids. Trimming pared 6 bases from V and 4 bases from J, leaving 19 bases between. Germline V gives CDR1 MNHNY, CDR2 SVGAGI (reference sequence). Here the CDR3 DNA reads TGTGCCAGCAGACCCGACAGGCCCCGCGTGAATCAGCCCCAGCATTTT. Residues: CASRPDRPRVNQPQHF.

The chain couples TRBV4-1 to TRBJ2-2, with 9 bases lining up with TRBD2. The CDR3 length is 21 residues. Per the germline V gene, CDR1 is MGHRA and CDR2 is YSYEKL. Germline trimming cut 3 bases from V and 3 bases from J; bases unmatched to any gene: 20. The CDR3 nucleotides are TGCGCCAGCAGCCAGGCGCCGGGTAGCGGGAGTATGCTAATATACACCGGGGAGCTGTTTTTT. Its protein product is CASSQAPGSGSMLIYTGELFF.

The chain links TRBV5-8 to TRBJ2-4, with 7 nucleotides matching TRBD1. In germline, CDR1 is SGHTS, CDR2 YDEGEE. V shed 5 bases, J shed 1 base, and the junction held 9 bases outside the gene matches. There are 16 residues in the CDR3. The CDR3 is CASRLTGQPAKNIQYF. In DNA form, the CDR3 reads TGTGCCAGCAGGCTCACGGGACAGCCTGCCAAAAACATTCAGTACTTC.

This clone has more than one count but fewer than ten. The chain is built from TRBV7-8 and TRBJ2-7, with 7 bases fitting TRBD1. The junction had 3 bases not matched to a gene; V was cut back by 4 bases and J by 3 bases. Germline values: CDR1 SGHVS, CDR2 FQNEAQ. The CDR3 runs 13 residues. The CDR3 DNA sequence: TGTGCCAGCAGCTCGGGACAGTTCTACGAGCAGTACTTC. This gives the protein CASSSGQFYEQYF.

The genes are TRBV28 and TRBJ1-1; no reliable D call. From germline, CDR1 is MDHEN and CDR2 SYDVKM. This CDR3 has 13 residues. V dropped 6 bases and J dropped 5 bases, with 13 bases sitting between them. CDR3 DNA sequence: TGTGCCAGCAGCCCCCAGATCCCTACTGAAGCTTTCTTT. Its protein product is CASSPQIPTEAFF.

The rearrangement joins TRBV7-6 to TRBJ2-1; D not resolved. Trimming cost V 1 base and J 5 bases, with 3 bases left between them. The CDR3 sequence is 12 residues long. Germline-derived CDR1 and CDR2 are SGHVS and FNYEAQ. The CDR3 DNA reads TGTGCCAGCAGCTTAGATAACAATGAGCAGTTCTTC. This codes for CASSLDNNEQFF.

The chain uses TRBV19 and TRBJ2-7; TRBD2 matches at 8 bases. The CDR3 sequence is 15 residues long. CDR1 and CDR2 (germline): LNHDA, SQIVND (reference sequence). V shed 6 bases and J 0 bases; nucleotides not matched to a gene: 7. In DNA form, the CDR3 reads TGTGCCAGTAGAAATAGCGGGACCTCCTCCTACGAGCAGTACTTC. This sequence encodes CASRNSGTSSYEQYF.